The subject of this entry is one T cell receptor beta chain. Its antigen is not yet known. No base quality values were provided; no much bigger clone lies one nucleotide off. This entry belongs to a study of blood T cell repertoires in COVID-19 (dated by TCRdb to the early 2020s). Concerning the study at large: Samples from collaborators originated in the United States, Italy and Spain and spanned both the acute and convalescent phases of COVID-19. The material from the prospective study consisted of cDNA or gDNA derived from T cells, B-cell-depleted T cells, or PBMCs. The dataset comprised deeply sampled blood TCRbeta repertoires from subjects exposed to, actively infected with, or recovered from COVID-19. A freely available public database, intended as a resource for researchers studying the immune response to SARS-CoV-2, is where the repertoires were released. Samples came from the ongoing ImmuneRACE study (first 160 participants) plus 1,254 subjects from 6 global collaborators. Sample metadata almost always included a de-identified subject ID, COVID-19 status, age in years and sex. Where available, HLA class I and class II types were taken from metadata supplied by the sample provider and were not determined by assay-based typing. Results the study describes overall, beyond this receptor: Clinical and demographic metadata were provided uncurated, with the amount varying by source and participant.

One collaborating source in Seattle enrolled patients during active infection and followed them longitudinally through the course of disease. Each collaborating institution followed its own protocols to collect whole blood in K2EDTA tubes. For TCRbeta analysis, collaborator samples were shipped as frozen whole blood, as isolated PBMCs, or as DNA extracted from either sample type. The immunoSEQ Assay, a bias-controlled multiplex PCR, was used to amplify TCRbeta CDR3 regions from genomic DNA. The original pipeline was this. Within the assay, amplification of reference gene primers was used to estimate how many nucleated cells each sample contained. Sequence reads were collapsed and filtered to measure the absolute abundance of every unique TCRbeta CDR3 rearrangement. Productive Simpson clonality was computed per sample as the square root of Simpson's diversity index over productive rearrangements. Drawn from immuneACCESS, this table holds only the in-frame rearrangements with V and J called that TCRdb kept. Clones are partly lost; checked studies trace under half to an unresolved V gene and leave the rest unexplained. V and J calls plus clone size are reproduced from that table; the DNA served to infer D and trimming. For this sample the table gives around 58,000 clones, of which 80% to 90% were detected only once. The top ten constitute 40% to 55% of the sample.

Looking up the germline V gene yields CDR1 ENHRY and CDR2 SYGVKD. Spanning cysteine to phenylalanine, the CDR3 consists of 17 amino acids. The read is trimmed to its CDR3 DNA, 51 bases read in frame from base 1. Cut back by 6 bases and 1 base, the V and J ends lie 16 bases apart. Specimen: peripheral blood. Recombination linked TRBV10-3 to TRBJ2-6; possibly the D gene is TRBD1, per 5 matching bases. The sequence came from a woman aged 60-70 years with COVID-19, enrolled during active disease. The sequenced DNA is TGTGCCATCAGAGACTTTTCAGGGATTTCTGGGGCCAACGTCCTGACTTTC. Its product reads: CAIRDFSGISGANVLTF.